The T cell receptor (beta chain) described here comes from a study of OX40 agonist ivuxolimab in advanced cancers. Study at large: Ivuxolimab doses were 0.01, 0.1, 0.3, 1.5, 3 or 10 mg/kg every 2 weeks. Notes on the study in general: Among the lowest peripheral clonal expansion occurred in 0.1-3.0 mg/kg partial responders. Relative to CD4+, CD8+ T cells held more expanded clones on average.

The germline V gene encodes CDR1 LNHNV and CDR2 YYDKDF (reference sequence). Trimming cost V 5 bases and J 5 bases; bases outside gene matches: 12. CDR3 length: 18 residues. Concerning this clone itself: Its antigen is unidentified.

The protocol was immunoSEQ multiplex PCR, while the TCRdb copy is restricted to in-frame clones and leaves out a portion. The sample holds 50,000 to 65,000 clones, about 85% seen once. This chain joins TRBV15 and TRBJ2-7, with 16 bases identical to TRBD2. The sequence was collected from an adult with an advanced solid tumor such as melanoma, head and neck, liver or kidney cancer. This specimen was CD4+ or CD8+ T cells sorted from blood, taken in a trial of the OX40 agonist ivuxolimab. CDR3 DNA sequence: TGTGCCACCAGCGCCCCTTCGGGACTAGCGGGAGGGCACCACGAGCAGTACTTC. As protein: CATSAPSGLAGGHHEQYF.